These 26 T cell receptor beta chains share one sample of origin, sequenced in a study of OX40 agonist ivuxolimab in advanced cancers. The method was immunoSEQ multiplex PCR; TCRdb's version includes in-frame clones alone and lacks a portion of them. The sample contains about 67,000 clones, approximately 84% of which appear only once. Source: CD4+ or CD8+ T cells sorted from blood, taken in a trial of the OX40 agonist ivuxolimab. The origin of the receptors is an adult with an advanced solid tumor such as melanoma, head and neck, liver or kidney cancer.

This sequence joins TRBV7-8 and TRBJ1-5; D gene uncertain. The CDR3 contains 16 residues. V lost 3 bases to trimming and J lost 2 bases, with 14 bases between them. CDR1 and CDR2 from the germline V gene are SGHVS and FQNEAQ. The CDR3 nucleotides read TGTGCCAGCAGCTTGGCCCGTGGAGCGGGCAATCAGCCCCAGCATTTT. Translated: CASSLARGAGNQPQHF.

This sequence joins TRBV2 and TRBJ2-7; D remains ambiguous. V gave up 4 bases and J gave up 4 bases, with 17 bases separating them. The CDR3 loop spans 15 amino acids. Germline assignment: CDR1 SNHLY and CDR2 FYNNEI. CDR3 protein: CASSGLALALYEQYF. CDR3 in DNA: TGTGCCAGCAGTGGCCTCGCGTTGGCTCTTTACGAGCAGTACTTC.

This clone was found a few times. The V gene is TRBV7-3, the J gene TRBJ2-1; 8 positions match TRBD2. V dropped 4 bases and J dropped 9; count of bases not matched to a gene: 8. Germline V gene data show CDR1 as SGHTA and CDR2 as FQGTGA. The CDR3 has 14 residues. In DNA form, the CDR3 reads TGTGCCAGCAGCTCCGGGGGGGCCTCGGTTGAGCAGTTCTTC. Translation: CASSSGGASVEQFF.

This clone rates as large. This chain links TRBV6-5 with TRBJ2-3; D not resolved. Germline CDR1 and CDR2: MNHEY and SVGAGI. This CDR3 region has 14 residues. The V gene lost 4 bases and the J gene lost 4 bases, with 12 bases spanning the gap. The CDR3 region has the DNA TGTGCCAGCAGTTCCCCAGGATTATCAGATACGCAGTATTTT. This encodes CASSSPGLSDTQYF.

The genes are TRBV19 and TRBJ2-3; 7 nucleotides match TRBD2. The V and J ends lost 2 bases and 1 base, in that order; junction bases with no gene match: 9. This CDR3 is built from 17 residues. CDR1 and CDR2 (germline): LNHDA, SQIVND (reference sequence). CDR3 coding DNA: TGTGCCAGTAGTATATTGGGGCTAGCGGCAGGCACAGATACGCAGTATTTT. This codes for CASSILGLAAGTDTQYF.

V is TRBV2 and J is TRBJ1-5; 7 positions agree with TRBD1. Germline lookup yields CDR1 SNHLY and CDR2 FYNNEI. The ends lost 4 bases at V and 6 bases at J; junction bases unmatched: 6. CDR3 length: 14 residues. CDR3: CASSVTGSGQPQHF. The CDR3 bases are TGTGCCAGCAGTGTGACAGGGTCGGGTCAGCCCCAGCATTTT.

The chain uses TRBV18 and TRBJ1-5; tentative D call: TRBD1 (5 bases). This CDR3 has 13 residues. Trimming shortened V by 5 bases and J by 9 bases, and 14 bases separated the two germline ends. Germline loops: CDR1 KGHSH, CDR2 LQKENI. CDR3 DNA sequence: TGTGCCAGCTCAGCGGGGGGGTTGCGGCCCCAGCATTTT. This encodes CASSAGGLRPQHF.

This chain joins TRBV7-9 and TRBJ1-2; D remains unclear. This CDR3 is 16 amino acids long. V lost 8 bases to trimming and J lost 1 base, with 20 bases between them. Germline V gene lookup returns CDR1 SEHNR and CDR2 FQNEAQ (reference sequence). This CDR3 reads CASYHHPLPHNYGYTF. The CDR3 DNA reads TGTGCCAGCTACCACCATCCCCTGCCGCATAACTATGGCTACACCTTC.

The chain recombines TRBV2 with TRBJ1-4, with D possibly TRBD1 on 5 matching bases. Trimming stripped 4 bases from V and 0 bases from J, with 6 bases between. CDR1 is SNHLY, CDR2 FYNNEI, per germline. This CDR3 region has 14 residues. CDR3 in amino acids: CASSVDTTNEKLFF. The CDR3 bases are TGTGCCAGCAGTGTGGACACAACTAATGAAAAACTGTTTTTT.

The chain uses TRBV28 and TRBJ1-1, with D possibly being TRBD1 (5 bases). This CDR3 region has 14 residues. Germline values: CDR1 MDHEN, CDR2 SYDVKM. Trimming shortened V by 5 bases and J by 2 bases, and 12 bases separated the two germline ends. The CDR3 protein is CASSRRATNTEAFF. CDR3 DNA: TGTGCCAGCAGTCGCAGGGCCACCAACACTGAAGCTTTCTTT.

The chain carries TRBV30 and TRBJ2-3; no clear D. The CDR3 contains 12 residues. Germline CDR1 and CDR2: GTSNPN and SVGIG (reference sequence). V shed 4 bases and J shed 2 bases, with 7 bases lying between them. CDR3 coding DNA: TGTGCCTGGAAGGGTAACACAGATACGCAGTATTTT. Protein sequence: CAWKGNTDTQYF.

The chain couples TRBV5-4 to TRBJ2-5; D unclear. Germline-derived CDR1 and CDR2 are SGHNT and YYREEE (reference sequence). CDR3 length: 12 residues. The ends were cut back, 5 bases at V and 0 bases at J, with 5 bases in the middle. The CDR3 coding sequence is TGTGCCAGCAGAAGGGACCAAGAGACCCAGTACTTC. It yields the protein CASRRDQETQYF.

To note about this clone: A read error may produce the germline difference seen at one junction end. The chain links TRBV7-7 to TRBJ2-1; 9 bases match TRBD2. This CDR3 is 15 amino acids long. Per the germline V gene, CDR1 is SSHAT and CDR2 is FNYEAQ (reference sequence). CDR3 bases: TGTGCTAGCAGCTTAGAGGCTAGCGGGATAGGTGAGCAGTTCTTC. As protein: CASSLEASGIGEQFF.

The chain has TRBV7-2 and TRBJ1-1; D uncertain. Trimming took 3 bases from V and 1 from J, leaving 9 bases between them. This CDR3 contains 14 residues. Looked up from germline, CDR1 is SGHTA and CDR2 is FQGNSA. The CDR3 DNA sequence: TGTGCCAGCAGCTTCGACCTTCGGAACACTGAAGCTTTCTTT. Translated: CASSFDLRNTEAFF.

This chain joins TRBV5-4 and TRBJ1-4, with D possibly matching TRBD1 (5 bases). The CDR3 has 17 amino acids. Trimming removed 0 bases at V and 0 bases at J, with 12 bases between. Germline lookup yields CDR1 SGHNT and CDR2 YYREEE (reference sequence). CDR3 DNA sequence: TGTGCCAGCAGCTTGGACAGGAATCCGGCAACTAATGAAAAACTGTTTTTT. It is translated as CASSLDRNPATNEKLFF.

CDR3 protein: CAWSAPGTGDNQPQHF. The CDR3 DNA is TGTGCCTGGAGCGCACCCGGGACAGGTGATAATCAGCCCCAGCATTTT. The chain recombines TRBV30 with TRBJ1-5; 8 bases are a match to TRBD1. This CDR3 contains 16 residues. The germline gives CDR1 GTSNPN, CDR2 SVGIG (reference sequence). V was clipped by 3 bases and J by 4 bases; unmatched bases: 11.

This chain joins TRBV4-1 and TRBJ2-5; 7 positions match TRBD1. Germline V gene sequence: CDR1 MGHRA, CDR2 YSYEKL. This CDR3 is 16 amino acids long. J was trimmed by 7 bases and V by 4 bases; bases with no gene match: 15. CDR3 amino acids: CASSPGEAGGTVTQYF. Written as DNA, the CDR3 is TGCGCCAGCAGCCCCGGAGAAGCAGGGGGAACTGTGACCCAGTACTTC.

The rearrangement uses TRBV2 and TRBJ2-5; D is unresolved. V shed 3 bases and J shed 1 base, with 6 bases lying between them. The V gene's germline CDR1 is SNHLY and CDR2 FYNNEI. CDR3 size: 13 residues. CDR3 DNA: TGTGCCAGCAGTGAGGCTACCCAAGAGACCCAGTACTTC. Protein sequence: CASSEATQETQYF.

Worth noting for this clone: In the same sample, other DNA sequences code for this CDR3. The chain joins TRBV18 to TRBJ2-7; D perhaps matches TRBD2 (6 bases). V was cut by 6 bases and J by 4 bases, with 10 bases left in between. Germline V gene sequence: CDR1 KGHSH, CDR2 LQKENI. CDR3 size: 12 residues. CDR3: CASSPGGYEQYF. CDR3 nucleotide sequence: TGTGCCAGCTCCCCCGGGGGTTACGAGCAGTACTTC.

The J gene is TRBJ1-1, the V gene TRBV21-1; TRBD1 was called by the table and not checked on the DNA. TRBV21-1 is annotated as a pseudogene. CDR3 length: 14 residues. As DNA, the CDR3 is TGTGCCAGCAGCGGGGGACAGGTGAACACTGAAGCTTTCTTT. It translates to CASSGGQVNTEAFF.

The chain joins TRBV6-1 to TRBJ1-2; 8 positions agree with TRBD1. From germline, CDR1 is MNHNS and CDR2 SASEGT. The CDR3 is 14 amino acids. The trim removed 4 bases at V and 5 bases at J, leaving 6 bases unmatched. CDR3 in DNA: TGTGCCAGCAGTGGGACAGGGCAGTGGTATGGCTACACCTTC. Protein: CASSGTGQWYGYTF.

The chain has TRBV5-1 and TRBJ2-3, with unresolved D. The germline V gene encodes CDR1 SGHRS and CDR2 YFSETQ. V lost 4 bases and J 0 bases, leaving 9 bases between the germline ends. This CDR3 region has 14 residues. CDR3 protein: CASSTGRSTDTQYF. As DNA, the CDR3 is TGCGCCAGCAGCACCGGACGGAGCACAGATACGCAGTATTTT.

CDR3 nucleotides: TGTGCCTGGAGTCGGTCGGACGGCTATGGCTACACCTTC. Its protein is CAWSRSDGYGYTF. The chain is built from TRBV30 and TRBJ1-2; D unresolved. In germline, CDR1 is GTSNPN, CDR2 SVGIG (reference sequence). Trimming took off 2 bases at V and 4 bases at J, with 11 bases between the two ends. The CDR3 covers 13 residues.

The chain employs TRBV20-1 and TRBJ2-5, with no clear D. Germline V gene sequence: CDR1 DFQATT, CDR2 SNEGSKA (reference sequence). The CDR3 is 11 residues long. V lost 6 bases to trimming and J lost 0 bases, with 5 bases between them. CDR3 nucleotides: TGCAGTGCCCAACACCAAGAGACCCAGTACTTC. This encodes CSAQHQETQYF.

This clone was recorded once. The J gene is TRBJ1-3, the V gene TRBV7-9, with TRBD1 as a possible D gene (6 bases). Germline values: CDR1 SEHNR, CDR2 FQNEAQ (reference sequence). V was clipped by 2 bases and J by 1 base, with 21 bases between them. This CDR3 has 19 residues. CDR3 in DNA: TGTGCCAGCAGCTTAAGCCCTTGGGAACAGGGTGGGTCTGGAAACACCATATATTTT. Translating it yields CASSLSPWEQGGSGNTIYF.

The J gene is TRBJ2-1, the V gene TRBV7-3, with TRBD2 identical over 10 bases. The V and J ends lost 2 bases and 9 bases, in that order; junction bases with no gene match: 4. CDR3 size: 14 residues. CDR1 is SGHTA, CDR2 FQGTGA, per germline. For the CDR3, the DNA is TGTGCCAGCAGCTTAGTAGCGGGAGGATCTGAGCAGTTCTTC. It translates to CASSLVAGGSEQFF.